This T cell receptor beta chain was sequenced for a study of identical twins. The CDR3 loop spans 15 amino acids. V gave up 2 bases and J gave up 9 bases; unmatched junction bases: 9. Germline V gene data show CDR1 as MDHEN and CDR2 as SYDVKM. Study-level points and caveats: Conclusions rested on cross-sectional statistics rather than following the same donors. Insertions ran lower in abundant cord blood beta clonotypes, though not in memory repertoires. With beta out-of-frame sequences, excess sharing by twins was weaker. Invariant populations such as MAIT and iNKT cells could partly muddle zero-insertion analyses.

TCRdb fed the 5' RACE reads into MiXCR, producing one record per CDR3 protein. The sample holds 1.5 million to 2 million distinct CDR3 sequences, about 31% seen once. Points on this clonotype: Its specificity is not known.

Sample: cord blood. The TCR comes from a newborn girl in good health. The chain combines TRBV28 with TRBJ2-1, with 8 bases matching TRBD2. The CDR3 spells CASSLGSGGFSEQFF. In DNA, the CDR3 is TGTGCCAGCAGTTTAGGGTCGGGAGGGTTTAGTGAGCAGTTCTTC. Full variable domain (rest looked up from reference TRBV28 and TRBJ2-1): DVKVTQSSRYLVKRTGEKVFLECVQDMDHENMFWYRQDPGLGLRLIYFSYDVKMKEKGDIPEGYSVSREKKERFSLILESASTNQTSMYLCASSLGSGGFSEQFFGPGTRLTVL.